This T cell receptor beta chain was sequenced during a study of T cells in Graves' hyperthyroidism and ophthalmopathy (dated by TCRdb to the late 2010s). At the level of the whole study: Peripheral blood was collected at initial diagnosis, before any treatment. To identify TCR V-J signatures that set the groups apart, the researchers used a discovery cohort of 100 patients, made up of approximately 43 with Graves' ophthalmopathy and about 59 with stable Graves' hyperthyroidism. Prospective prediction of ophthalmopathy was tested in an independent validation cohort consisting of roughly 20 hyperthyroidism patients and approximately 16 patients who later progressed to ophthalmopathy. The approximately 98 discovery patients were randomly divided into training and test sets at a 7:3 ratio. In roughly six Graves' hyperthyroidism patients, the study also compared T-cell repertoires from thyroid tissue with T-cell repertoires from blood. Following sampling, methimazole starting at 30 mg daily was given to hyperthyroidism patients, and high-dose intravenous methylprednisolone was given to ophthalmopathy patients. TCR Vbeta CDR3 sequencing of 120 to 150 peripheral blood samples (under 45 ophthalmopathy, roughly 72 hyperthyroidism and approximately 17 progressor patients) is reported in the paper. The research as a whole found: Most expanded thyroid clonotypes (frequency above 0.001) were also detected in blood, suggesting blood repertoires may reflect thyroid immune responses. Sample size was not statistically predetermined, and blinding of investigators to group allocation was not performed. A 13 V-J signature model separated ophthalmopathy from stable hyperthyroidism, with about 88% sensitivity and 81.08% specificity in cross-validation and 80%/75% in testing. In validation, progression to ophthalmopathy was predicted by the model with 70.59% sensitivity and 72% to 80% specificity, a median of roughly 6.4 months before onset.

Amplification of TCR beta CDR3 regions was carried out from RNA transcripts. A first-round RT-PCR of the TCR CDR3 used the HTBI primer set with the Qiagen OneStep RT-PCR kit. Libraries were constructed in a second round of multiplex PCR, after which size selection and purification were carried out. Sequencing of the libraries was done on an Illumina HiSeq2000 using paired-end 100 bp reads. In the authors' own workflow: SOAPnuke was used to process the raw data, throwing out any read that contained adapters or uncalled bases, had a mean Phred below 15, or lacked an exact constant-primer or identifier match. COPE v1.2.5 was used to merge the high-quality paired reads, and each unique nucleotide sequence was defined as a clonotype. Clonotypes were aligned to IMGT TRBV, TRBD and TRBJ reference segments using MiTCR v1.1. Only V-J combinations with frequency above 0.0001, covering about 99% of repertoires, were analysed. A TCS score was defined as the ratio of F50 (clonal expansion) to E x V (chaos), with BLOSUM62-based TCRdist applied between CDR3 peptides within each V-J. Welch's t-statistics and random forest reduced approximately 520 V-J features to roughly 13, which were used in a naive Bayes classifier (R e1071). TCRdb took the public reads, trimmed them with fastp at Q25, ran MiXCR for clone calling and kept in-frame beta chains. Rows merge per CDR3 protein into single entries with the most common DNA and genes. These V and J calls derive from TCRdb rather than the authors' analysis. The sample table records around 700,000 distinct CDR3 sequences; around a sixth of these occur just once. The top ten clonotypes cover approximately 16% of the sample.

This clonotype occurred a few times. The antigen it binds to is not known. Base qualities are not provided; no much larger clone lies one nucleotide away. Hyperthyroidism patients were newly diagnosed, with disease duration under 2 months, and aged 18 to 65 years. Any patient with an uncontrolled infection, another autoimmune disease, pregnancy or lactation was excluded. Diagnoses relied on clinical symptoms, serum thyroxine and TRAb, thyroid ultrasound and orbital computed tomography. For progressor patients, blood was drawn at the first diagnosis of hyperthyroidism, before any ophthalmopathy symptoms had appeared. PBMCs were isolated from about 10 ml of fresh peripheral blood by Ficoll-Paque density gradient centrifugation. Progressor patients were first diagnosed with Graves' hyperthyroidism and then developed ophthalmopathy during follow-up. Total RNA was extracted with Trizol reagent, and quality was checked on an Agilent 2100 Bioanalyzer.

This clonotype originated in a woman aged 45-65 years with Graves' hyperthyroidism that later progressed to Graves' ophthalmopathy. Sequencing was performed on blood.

The CDR3 protein: CASSMGSAPEAFF. The nucleotide sequence is TGTGCCAGTAGTATGGGCTCAGCGCCTGAAGCTTTCTTT. In this chain, TRBV19 is recombined with TRBJ1-1, with no reliable assignment of the D segment. Trimming costs V 3 bases and J 6 bases, and their ends lie 11 bases apart. For CDR1 and CDR2, the germline V gene (reference sequence) lists LNHDA and SQIVND. Including the terminal cysteine and phenylalanine, the CDR3 comprises 13 residues. Left in the record is the CDR3 DNA by itself, 39 bases read in frame from the first base.